This T cell receptor (beta chain) was recovered during a study of blood T cells in healthy people across ages (dated by TCRdb to 2014 to 2015). Regarding the research as a whole: In model experiments, template switching captured about one uniquely barcoded TCR beta cDNA molecule for every two T cells. To avoid experimental bias, donors of different ages were spread randomly across the sequencing lanes. Age-related changes in TCR beta repertoire diversity were measured in the study by deep sequencing normalized with unique cDNA molecular identifiers. The donors were split into four age groups: young (average roughly 15 years), middle-aged (about 40), aged (approximately 60) and long-lived (under 85). For two donors (one aged 18 to 30 and one aged 80 or older), the study analyzed two additional independent replicas of 1 million unique cDNA reads from the same blood draw. General study outcomes and caveats: Because donor CMV infection status was unknown, age-related changes in expanded clonotypes were potentially confounded. Estimates of total diversity from one million sequenced T cells were regarded as lower bounds and underestimates. Observed TCR beta diversity per million T cells fell roughly linearly with age, and a significant reduction was already apparent by age around 40. Since profiling was done on bulk unsorted PBMCs, naive and antigen-experienced compartments could not be conclusively compared. Compared with the aged group, the long-lived group had more naive CD4+ T cells, fewer expanded clones and increased TCR diversity, a pattern suggesting age selection. Observed TCR beta diversity correlated strongly with the percentage of naive T cells measured by flow cytometry.

In this sample, this clonotype turned up many times. It has no known antigen specificity. Base qualities are not recorded, but no much larger clone differs from it by a single base. Library preparation used 5' RACE. These reads were obtained on an Illumina HiSeq 2500. A second PCR of 7 to 11 cycles was performed with a sample-barcoded 5' primer and a J-beta primer mix. Each TCR beta cDNA molecule received a unique molecular identifier from a template-switch 5' adaptor carrying 12 random nucleotides. Each sample yielded at least 2.5 million CDR3-containing paired-end reads. First-strand cDNA was synthesized from all RNA with the Mint cDNA synthesis kit, primed by a TRBC-specific oligonucleotide. After uracil-DNA glycosylase treatment, a first 18-cycle PCR used universal primers M1SS and BC2_uni_R on all cDNA. On the authors' methods: Each sample was normalized by randomly selecting 1 million high-quality reads, each carrying a distinct molecular identifier. Reads with shared molecular identifiers were discarded instead of being binned into consensus sequences. MiTCR, with a Q25 quality threshold and the strictest error-elimination algorithm, was used for CDR3 identification, clonotype clustering and error correction. Lower-bound total TCR beta diversity was estimated with a nonparametric unseen species model using Euler transformation. The raw public data were reprocessed by TCRdb itself: fastp quality trimming at Q25, MiXCR clonotype calling, in-frame beta chains only. Records with the same CDR3 protein are collapsed into one entry carrying the most frequent genes and DNA. V and J calls and clone size were set by TCRdb, not the authors. Present in this sample are about 1.1 million distinct CDR3 sequences, more than 30% of which were seen just once. In total, the top ten clones hold about 12% of the sample.

The CDR3 runs 13 residues from the cysteine to the phenylalanine. Of all the DNA, just the CDR3 is kept, 39 bases in frame from base 1. The germline V gene (reference sequence) yields MNHEY for CDR1 and SMNVEV for CDR2. Trimming takes 5 bases from V and 2 bases from J, and the germline ends sit 8 bases apart. Systemically healthy Caucasian individuals from Russia, 39 in total and aged about 6 to 100 years, were included as donors. About 10 milliliters of peripheral blood were collected from each donor into EDTA-treated Vacutainer tubes. PBMCs were isolated by Ficoll-Paque density-gradient centrifugation, with at least 6 million obtained per sample. Trizol reagent was used to extract total RNA from PBMCs, with at least 6 micrograms per sample. Naive CD45RAhigh/CD27high T cell percentages were measured by flow cytometry on a PBMC aliquot from every donor.

Sequenced input: blood. The source of this sequence is a man aged 18 to 29 in good health. This chain is built from TRBV27 and TRBJ2-3, with the D gene not confidently named. The DNA reads as follows: TGTGCCAGCAGTACCACAGTCACAGATACGCAGTATTTT. The encoded protein is CASSTTVTDTQYF.